This entry describes one T cell receptor (beta chain). The table came from immunoSEQ multiplex PCR; TCRdb's copy has only in-frame clones and leaves some out. The table records some 76,000 clones, roughly 94% of them present only once. This sample stems from a study of cytomegalovirus exposure and HLA in healthy donors. Sequencing input: PBMCs. The TCR was taken from a woman aged 18-29 years in good health and CMV-seronegative.

The CDR3 protein is CASSLGQEAYEQYF. Here the CDR3 DNA reads TGCGCCAGCAGCTTGGGACAGGAAGCCTACGAGCAGTACTTC. The chain couples TRBV5-1 to TRBJ2-7; the D gene is possibly TRBD1 (6 bases). V was pared by 0 bases and J by 2 bases, with 9 bases between. The germline V gene encodes CDR1 SGHRS and CDR2 YFSETQ. The CDR3 covers 14 residues.